A selection of T cell receptor beta chains follows, all from one sample in a study of T-cell memory formation after mild COVID-19. TCRdb reanalysed the 5' RACE reads using MiXCR and keeps one entry per CDR3 protein. The repertoire holds about 350,000 distinct CDR3 sequences, roughly an eighth seen once, with about a fifth in the top ten. Material: PBMCs or a T cell subset sorted from them (not recorded which). All receptors come from a young man who had mild COVID-19 (a few samples of this study predate the infection). Cell type and time point are not known. The CDR3 runs from the conserved cysteine through the conserved F or W. The D gene is left open where the match is weak. Part of the rows lack a size; the others show once, few, many or a class for expanded clones.

V gene: TRBV11-2; D gene: NA; clone size: NA; J gene: TRBJ2-5; CDR3 protein: CASSSEIQTQYF; CDR3 DNA: TGTGCCAGCAGCTCCGAAATCCAGACCCAGTACTTC
V gene: TRBV30; D gene: NA; clone size: many; J gene: TRBJ2-2; CDR3 protein: CAWSVAPGVTGELFF; CDR3 DNA: TGTGCCTGGAGTGTAGCCCCCGGAGTCACCGGGGAGCTGTTTTTT
V gene: TRBV21-1; D gene: NA; clone size: few; J gene: TRBJ2-1; CDR3 protein: CASSQMGDHNEQFF; CDR3 DNA: TGTGCCAGCAGCCAGATGGGGGACCACAATGAGCAGTTCTTC
V gene: TRBV5-1; D gene: TRBD1; clone size: few; J gene: TRBJ1-4; CDR3 protein: CASSLARGGRREKLFF; CDR3 DNA: TGCGCCAGCAGCTTGGCCAGGGGGGGGCGCCGTGAAAAACTGTTTTTT
V gene: TRBV11-3; D gene: NA; clone size: few; J gene: TRBJ1-6; CDR3 protein: CASSDRNSPLHF; CDR3 DNA: TGTGCCAGCAGCGACAGAAATTCACCCCTCCACTTT
V gene: TRBV19; D gene: NA; clone size: many; J gene: TRBJ2-3; CDR3 protein: CASSISQDTQYF; CDR3 DNA: TGTGCCAGTAGTATTAGCCAGGATACGCAGTATTTT
V gene: TRBV5-6; D gene: TRBD1; clone size: NA; J gene: TRBJ1-1; CDR3 protein: CASSQRRRQGTMRNTEAFF; CDR3 DNA: TGTGCCAGCAGCCAACGACGCCGACAGGGAACGATGAGGAACACTGAAGCTTTCTTT
V gene: TRBV18; D gene: NA; clone size: NA; J gene: TRBJ2-5; CDR3 protein: CASSPRQVEQETQYF; CDR3 DNA: TGTGCCAGCTCCCCGAGACAGGTTGAACAAGAGACCCAGTACTTC
V gene: TRBV6-2/TRBV6-3; D gene: NA; clone size: few; J gene: TRBJ2-1; CDR3 protein: CASRPLPEDYNEQFF; CDR3 DNA: TGTGCCAGCAGGCCGCTACCAGAGGACTACAATGAGCAGTTCTTC
V gene: TRBV9; D gene: TRBD2; clone size: NA; J gene: TRBJ2-7; CDR3 protein: CASSSGLAGQYRQYF; CDR3 DNA: TGTGCCAGCAGCTCGGGACTAGCGGGGCAATATCGGCAGTACTTC
V gene: TRBV20-1; D gene: TRBD2; clone size: NA; J gene: TRBJ2-3; CDR3 protein: CSAPSGGAGSDTQYF; CDR3 DNA: TGCAGTGCTCCTAGCGGGGGGGCCGGCTCAGATACGCAGTATTTT
V gene: TRBV6-1; D gene: NA; clone size: few; J gene: TRBJ2-5; CDR3 protein: CASTSLRVETQYF; CDR3 DNA: TGTGCCAGCACCTCACTTAGGGTAGAGACCCAGTACTTC
V gene: TRBV6-1; D gene: NA; clone size: NA; J gene: TRBJ1-1; CDR3 protein: CASSVFSQGNTEAFF; CDR3 DNA: TGTGCCAGCAGTGTATTTTCTCAGGGGAACACTGAAGCTTTCTTT
V gene: TRBV12-3/TRBV12-4; D gene: NA; clone size: NA; J gene: TRBJ1-1; CDR3 protein: CASRMGGVNTEAFF; CDR3 DNA: TGTGCCAGCAGGATGGGAGGGGTGAACACTGAAGCTTTCTTT
V gene: TRBV20-1; D gene: NA; clone size: NA; J gene: TRBJ2-7; CDR3 protein: CSARDPGRGTYEQYF; CDR3 DNA: TGCAGTGCTAGAGACCCGGGGCGGGGTACCTACGAGCAGTACTTC
V gene: TRBV7-9; D gene: NA; clone size: few; J gene: TRBJ2-5; CDR3 protein: CASRGPSQETQYF; CDR3 DNA: TGTGCCAGCAGGGGACCCAGCCAAGAGACCCAGTACTTC
V gene: TRBV5-1; D gene: NA; clone size: few; J gene: TRBJ1-1; CDR3 protein: CASSLGMGYTEAFF; CDR3 DNA: TGCGCCAGCAGCTTGGGGATGGGATACACTGAAGCTTTCTTT
V gene: TRBV7-6; D gene: TRBD1; clone size: many; J gene: TRBJ2-7; CDR3 protein: CASSPGTGYYEQYF; CDR3 DNA: TGTGCCAGCAGCCCCGGGACAGGCTACTACGAGCAGTACTTC
V gene: TRBV10-2; D gene: NA; clone size: many; J gene: TRBJ2-3; CDR3 protein: CASSDGGTQYF; CDR3 DNA: TGCGCCAGCAGTGATGGGGGTACGCAGTATTTT
V gene: TRBV20-1; D gene: TRBD2; clone size: few; J gene: TRBJ2-1; CDR3 protein: CSASSPTSGGASKFF; CDR3 DNA: TGCAGTGCTAGTAGTCCCACTAGCGGGGGGGCCTCGAAGTTCTTC
V gene: TRBV11-3; D gene: NA; clone size: few; J gene: TRBJ2-4; CDR3 protein: CASSNRQGAKNIQYF; CDR3 DNA: TGTGCCAGCAGCAATCGTCAGGGGGCCAAAAACATTCAGTACTTC
V gene: TRBV28; D gene: TRBD1; clone size: NA; J gene: TRBJ1-6; CDR3 protein: CAIRRGRGSPLHF; CDR3 DNA: TGTGCCATCCGCAGGGGGCGAGGATCACCCCTCCACTTT
V gene: TRBV12-3/TRBV12-4; D gene: TRBD1; clone size: few; J gene: TRBJ1-1; CDR3 protein: CASSPGTGLNTEAFF; CDR3 DNA: TGTGCCAGCAGTCCCGGGACAGGACTGAACACTGAAGCTTTCTTT
V gene: TRBV15; D gene: NA; clone size: few; J gene: TRBJ1-3; CDR3 protein: CATSGARSGNTIYF; CDR3 DNA: TGTGCCACCTCCGGGGCAAGGTCTGGAAACACCATATATTTT
V gene: TRBV5-1; D gene: NA; clone size: NA; J gene: TRBJ2-5; CDR3 protein: CASSFPGPRQTQYF; CDR3 DNA: TGCGCCAGCAGCTTCCCGGGACCTCGGCAGACCCAGTACTTC
V gene: TRBV5-4; D gene: TRBD2; clone size: many; J gene: TRBJ2-5; CDR3 protein: CASSRQTSGAGETQYF; CDR3 DNA: TGTGCCAGCAGCCGACAGACTAGCGGGGCCGGAGAGACCCAGTACTTC
V gene: TRBV20-1; D gene: NA; clone size: NA; J gene: TRBJ2-7; CDR3 protein: CSAWSSSYEQYF; CDR3 DNA: TGCAGTGCTTGGTCGAGCTCCTACGAGCAGTACTTC
V gene: TRBV10-3; D gene: TRBD1; clone size: many; J gene: TRBJ1-2; CDR3 protein: CAIKPLAGTGKEHGYTF; CDR3 DNA: TGTGCCATCAAACCCCTGGCTGGGACAGGGAAGGAACATGGCTACACCTTC
V gene: TRBV5-6; D gene: NA; clone size: many; J gene: TRBJ2-7; CDR3 protein: CASSLVRAGNYEQYF; CDR3 DNA: TGTGCCAGCAGCTTGGTGCGTGCGGGGAACTACGAGCAGTACTTC
V gene: TRBV5-5; D gene: TRBD1; clone size: few; J gene: TRBJ2-6; CDR3 protein: CASSWTGESLLANVLTF; CDR3 DNA: TGTGCCAGCAGCTGGACAGGGGAGTCCCTCCTGGCCAACGTCCTGACTTTC
V gene: TRBV9; D gene: TRBD2; clone size: NA; J gene: TRBJ2-3; CDR3 protein: CASSDSGGDTQYF; CDR3 DNA: TGTGCCAGCAGCGATAGCGGGGGGGATACGCAGTATTTT
V gene: TRBV2; D gene: NA; clone size: many; J gene: TRBJ2-3; CDR3 protein: CASSEAPTQYF; CDR3 DNA: TGTGCCAGCAGTGAAGCGCCTACGCAGTATTTT
V gene: TRBV5-1; D gene: NA; clone size: many; J gene: TRBJ2-7; CDR3 protein: CASCPRGNDYEQYF; CDR3 DNA: TGCGCCAGCTGTCCGAGGGGGAACGACTACGAGCAGTACTTC
V gene: TRBV7-9; D gene: TRBD1; clone size: NA; J gene: TRBJ1-1; CDR3 protein: CASSAGQGNTEAFF; CDR3 DNA: TGTGCCAGCAGCGCGGGACAGGGGAACACTGAAGCTTTCTTT
V gene: TRBV6-2/TRBV6-3; D gene: TRBD1; clone size: NA; J gene: TRBJ2-1; CDR3 protein: CASTPGQGYYNEQFF; CDR3 DNA: TGTGCCAGCACCCCGGGACAGGGATACTACAATGAGCAGTTCTTC
V gene: TRBV9; D gene: NA; clone size: few; J gene: TRBJ2-2; CDR3 protein: CASSVGGYTGELFF; CDR3 DNA: TGTGCCAGCAGCGTAGGCGGGTACACCGGGGAGCTGTTTTTT
V gene: TRBV2; D gene: TRBD2; clone size: NA; J gene: TRBJ2-5; CDR3 protein: CASSTMNERGPGEETQYF; CDR3 DNA: TGTGCCAGCAGTACAATGAACGAGCGGGGGCCCGGGGAAGAGACCCAGTACTTC
V gene: TRBV2; D gene: NA; clone size: NA; J gene: TRBJ2-1; CDR3 protein: CASQGTRGNNEQFF; CDR3 DNA: TGTGCCAGCCAGGGGACCCGGGGGAACAATGAGCAGTTCTTC
V gene: TRBV5-6; D gene: NA; clone size: NA; J gene: TRBJ1-6; CDR3 protein: CASCGGAPYNSPLHF; CDR3 DNA: TGTGCCAGCTGCGGTGGAGCCCCTTATAATTCACCCCTCCACTTT
V gene: TRBV2; D gene: TRBD1; clone size: few; J gene: TRBJ1-5; CDR3 protein: CASSHGQGGGPQHF; CDR3 DNA: TGTGCCAGCAGTCACGGACAGGGGGGGGGTCCCCAGCATTTT
V gene: TRBV4-3; D gene: TRBD2; clone size: few; J gene: TRBJ2-1; CDR3 protein: CASSQSPERGYNNEQFF; CDR3 DNA: TGCGCCAGCAGCCAATCGCCAGAGCGGGGGTACAACAATGAGCAGTTCTTC
V gene: TRBV4-2; D gene: TRBD1; clone size: NA; J gene: TRBJ1-6; CDR3 protein: CASSQTGTGWTPLHF; CDR3 DNA: TGTGCCAGCAGCCAAACCGGGACAGGGTGGACACCCCTCCACTTT
V gene: TRBV6-5; D gene: NA; clone size: NA; J gene: TRBJ1-4; CDR3 protein: CASSYSRFYNEKLFF; CDR3 DNA: TGTGCCAGCAGTTACTCGAGGTTCTATAATGAAAAACTGTTTTTT
V gene: TRBV20-1; D gene: NA; clone size: NA; J gene: TRBJ1-1; CDR3 protein: CSASSGALGEAFF; CDR3 DNA: TGCAGTGCTAGTTCAGGGGCCCTTGGTGAAGCTTTCTTT
V gene: TRBV6-5; D gene: TRBD1; clone size: many; J gene: TRBJ2-7; CDR3 protein: CASSPRPGPPGQGFYEQYF; CDR3 DNA: TGTGCCAGCAGCCCCCGACCAGGACCCCCGGGACAGGGATTCTACGAGCAGTACTTC
V gene: TRBV29-1; D gene: TRBD1; clone size: NA; J gene: TRBJ1-6; CDR3 protein: CSVGGQGLRLLNNSPLHF; CDR3 DNA: TGCAGCGTTGGGGGACAGGGGCTTCGACTTCTGAATAATTCACCCCTCCACTTT
V gene: TRBV7-7; D gene: TRBD1; clone size: few; J gene: TRBJ2-3; CDR3 protein: CASSSGQESTDTQYF; CDR3 DNA: TGTGCCAGCAGCTCGGGACAGGAGAGCACAGATACGCAGTATTTT
V gene: TRBV7-6; D gene: NA; clone size: few; J gene: TRBJ2-1; CDR3 protein: CASSLWGASNEQFF; CDR3 DNA: TGTGCCAGCAGCTTGTGGGGGGCGTCCAATGAGCAGTTCTTC
V gene: TRBV4-3; D gene: TRBD1; clone size: few; J gene: TRBJ2-5; CDR3 protein: CASSQSGQGRETQYF; CDR3 DNA: TGCGCCAGCAGCCAATCCGGACAGGGGAGGGAGACCCAGTACTTC
V gene: TRBV29-1; D gene: NA; clone size: many; J gene: TRBJ2-3; CDR3 protein: CGGRRGVGTDTQYF; CDR3 DNA: TGCGGCGGCCGCAGGGGCGTTGGAACAGATACGCAGTATTTT
V gene: TRBV5-1; D gene: NA; clone size: NA; J gene: TRBJ1-1; CDR3 protein: CASSRIQQASNTEAFF; CDR3 DNA: TGCGCCAGCAGTCGGATACAACAGGCATCGAACACTGAAGCTTTCTTT
V gene: TRBV24-1; D gene: NA; clone size: NA; J gene: TRBJ1-1; CDR3 protein: CATRSKGQNTEAFF; CDR3 DNA: TGTGCCACCAGATCTAAAGGGCAGAACACTGAAGCTTTCTTT